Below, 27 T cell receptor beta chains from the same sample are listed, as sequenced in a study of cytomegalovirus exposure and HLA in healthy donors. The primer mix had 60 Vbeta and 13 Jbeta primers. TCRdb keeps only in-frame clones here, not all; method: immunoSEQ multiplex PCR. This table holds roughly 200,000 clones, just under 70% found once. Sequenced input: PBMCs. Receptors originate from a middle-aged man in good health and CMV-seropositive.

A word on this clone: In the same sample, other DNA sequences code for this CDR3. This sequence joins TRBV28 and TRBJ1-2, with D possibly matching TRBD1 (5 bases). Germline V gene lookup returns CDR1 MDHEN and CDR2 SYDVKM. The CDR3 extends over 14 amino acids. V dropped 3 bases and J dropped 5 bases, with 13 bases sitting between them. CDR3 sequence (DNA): TGTGCCAGCAGTTTGGCTGGGGGGGATTATGGCTACACCTTC. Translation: CASSLAGGDYGYTF.

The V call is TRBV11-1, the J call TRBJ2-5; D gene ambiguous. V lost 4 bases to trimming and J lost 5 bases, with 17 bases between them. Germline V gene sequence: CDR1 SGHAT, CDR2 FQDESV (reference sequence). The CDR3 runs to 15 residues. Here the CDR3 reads CASSSTVEKSETQYF. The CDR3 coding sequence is TGTGCCAGCAGCTCCACGGTAGAAAAGTCGGAGACCCAGTACTTC.

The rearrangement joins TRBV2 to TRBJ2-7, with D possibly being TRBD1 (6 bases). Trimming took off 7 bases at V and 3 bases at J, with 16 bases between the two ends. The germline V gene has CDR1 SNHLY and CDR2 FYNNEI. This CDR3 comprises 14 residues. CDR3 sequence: CASIRPGADYEQYF. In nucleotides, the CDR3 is TGTGCCAGCATCCGGCCAGGGGCCGACTACGAGCAGTACTTC.

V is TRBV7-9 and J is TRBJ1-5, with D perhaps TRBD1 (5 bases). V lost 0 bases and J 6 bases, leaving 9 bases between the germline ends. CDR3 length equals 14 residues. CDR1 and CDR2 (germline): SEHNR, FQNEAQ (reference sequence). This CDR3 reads CASSLAGRGQPQHF. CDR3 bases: TGTGCCAGCAGCTTAGCGGGAAGGGGTCAGCCCCAGCATTTT.

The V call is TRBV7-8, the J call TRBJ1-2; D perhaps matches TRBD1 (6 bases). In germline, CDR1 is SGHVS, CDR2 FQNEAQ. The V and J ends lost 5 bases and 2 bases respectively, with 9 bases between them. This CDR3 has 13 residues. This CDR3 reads CASSRDRNYGYTF. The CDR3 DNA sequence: TGTGCCAGCAGCCGAGACAGGAACTATGGCTACACCTTC.

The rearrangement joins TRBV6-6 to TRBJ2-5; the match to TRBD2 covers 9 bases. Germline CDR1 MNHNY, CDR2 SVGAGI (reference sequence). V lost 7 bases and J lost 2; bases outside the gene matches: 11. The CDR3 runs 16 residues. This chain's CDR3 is CASTRAGLADQETQYF. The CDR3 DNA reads TGTGCCAGCACTCGCGCGGGACTAGCAGATCAAGAGACCCAGTACTTC.

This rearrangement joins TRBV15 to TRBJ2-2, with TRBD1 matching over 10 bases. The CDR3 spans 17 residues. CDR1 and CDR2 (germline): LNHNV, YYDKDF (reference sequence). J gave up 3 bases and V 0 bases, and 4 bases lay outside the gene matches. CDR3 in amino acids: CATSRETGTGDTGELFF. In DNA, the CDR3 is TGTGCCACCAGCAGAGAAACCGGGACAGGGGACACCGGGGAGCTGTTTTTT. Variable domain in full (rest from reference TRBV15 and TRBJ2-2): DAMVIQNPRYQVTQFGKPVTLSCSQTLNHNVMYWYQQKSSQAPKLLFHYYDKDFNNEADTPDNFQSRRPNTSFCFLDIRSPGLGDTAMYLCATSRETGTGDTGELFFGEGSRLTVL.

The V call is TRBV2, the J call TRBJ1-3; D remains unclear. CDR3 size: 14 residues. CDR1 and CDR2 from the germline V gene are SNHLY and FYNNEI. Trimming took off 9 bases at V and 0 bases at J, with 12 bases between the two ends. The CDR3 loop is CARGAGNSGNTIYF. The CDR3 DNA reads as TGTGCCAGGGGAGCGGGTAACTCTGGAAACACCATATATTTT.

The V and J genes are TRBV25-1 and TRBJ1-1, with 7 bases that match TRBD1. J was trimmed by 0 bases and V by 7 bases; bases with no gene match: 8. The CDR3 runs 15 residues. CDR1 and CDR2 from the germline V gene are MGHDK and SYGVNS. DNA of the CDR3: TGTGCCAGCACCGATACGGACAGGATGAACACTGAAGCTTTCTTT. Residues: CASTDTDRMNTEAFF. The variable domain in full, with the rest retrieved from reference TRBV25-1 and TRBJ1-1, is EADIYQTPRYLVIGTGKKITLECSQTMGHDKMYWYQQDPGMELHLIHYSYGVNSTEKGDLSSESTVSRIRTEHFPLTLESARPSHTSQYLCASTDTDRMNTEAFFGQGTRLTVV.

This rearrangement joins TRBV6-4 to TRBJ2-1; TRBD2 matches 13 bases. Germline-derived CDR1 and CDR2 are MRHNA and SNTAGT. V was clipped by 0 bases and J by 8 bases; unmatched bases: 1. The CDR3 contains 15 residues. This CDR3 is CASSDSGTSGDEQFF. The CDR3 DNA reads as TGTGCCAGCAGTGACTCCGGGACTAGCGGGGATGAGCAGTTCTTC.

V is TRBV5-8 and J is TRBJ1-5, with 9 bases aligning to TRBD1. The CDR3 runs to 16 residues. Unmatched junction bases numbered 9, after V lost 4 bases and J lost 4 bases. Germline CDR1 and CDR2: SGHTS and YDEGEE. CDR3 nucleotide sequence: TGTGCCAGCAGCACAGGACAGGGGAGAGGAAATCAGCCCCAGCATTTT. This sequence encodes CASSTGQGRGNQPQHF.

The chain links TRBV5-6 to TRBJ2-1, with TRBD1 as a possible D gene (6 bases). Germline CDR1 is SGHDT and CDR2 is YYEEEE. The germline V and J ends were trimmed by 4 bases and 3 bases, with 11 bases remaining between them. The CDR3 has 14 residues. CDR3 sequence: CASSPQTGYNEQFF. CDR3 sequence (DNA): TGTGCCAGCAGCCCACAGACAGGCTACAATGAGCAGTTCTTC.

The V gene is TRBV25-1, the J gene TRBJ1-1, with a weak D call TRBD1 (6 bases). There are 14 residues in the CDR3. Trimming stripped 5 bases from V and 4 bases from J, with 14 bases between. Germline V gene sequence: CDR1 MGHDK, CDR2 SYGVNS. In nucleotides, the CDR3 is TGTGCCAGCAGTCTCGGCAGGGGCACCACTGAAGCTTTCTTT. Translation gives CASSLGRGTTEAFF. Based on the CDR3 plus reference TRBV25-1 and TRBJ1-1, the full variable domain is EADIYQTPRYLVIGTGKKITLECSQTMGHDKMYWYQQDPGMELHLIHYSYGVNSTEKGDLSSESTVSRIRTEHFPLTLESARPSHTSQYLCASSLGRGTTEAFFGQGTRLTVV.

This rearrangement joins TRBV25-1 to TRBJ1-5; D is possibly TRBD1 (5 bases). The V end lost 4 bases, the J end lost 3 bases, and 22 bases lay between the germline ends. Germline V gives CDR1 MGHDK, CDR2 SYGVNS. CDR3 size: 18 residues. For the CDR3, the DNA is TGTGCCAGCAGTGCGACAGTGTCCCTTCCCCCCTCCAATCAGCCCCAGCATTTT. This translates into CASSATVSLPPSNQPQHF.

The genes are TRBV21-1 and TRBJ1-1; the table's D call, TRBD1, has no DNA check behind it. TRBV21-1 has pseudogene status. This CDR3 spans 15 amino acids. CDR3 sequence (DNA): TGTGCCAGCAGCAAGGGTGGGCACGGGAACACTGAAGCTTTCTTT. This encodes CASSKGGHGNTEAFF.

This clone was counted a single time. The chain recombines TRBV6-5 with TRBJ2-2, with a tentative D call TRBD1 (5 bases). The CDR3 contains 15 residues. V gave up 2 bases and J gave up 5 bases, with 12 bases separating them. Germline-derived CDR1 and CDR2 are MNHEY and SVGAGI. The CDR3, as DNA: TGTGCCAGCAGTTACAGGCAGGGCGAGACCGGGGAGCTGTTTTTT. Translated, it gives CASSYRQGETGELFF.

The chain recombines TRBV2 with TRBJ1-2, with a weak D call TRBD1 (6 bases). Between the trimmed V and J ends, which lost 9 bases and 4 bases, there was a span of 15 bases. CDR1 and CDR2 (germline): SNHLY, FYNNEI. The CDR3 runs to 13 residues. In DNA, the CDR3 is TGTGCCAGGGGGGGAGGGGGGAGCTATGGCTACACCTTC. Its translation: CARGGGGSYGYTF.

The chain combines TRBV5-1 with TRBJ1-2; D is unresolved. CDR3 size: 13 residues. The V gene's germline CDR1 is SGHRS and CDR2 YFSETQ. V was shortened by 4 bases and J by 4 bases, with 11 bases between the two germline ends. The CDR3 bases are TGCGCCAGCAGCACGGGAGTCGGCTATGGCTACACCTTC. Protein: CASSTGVGYGYTF.

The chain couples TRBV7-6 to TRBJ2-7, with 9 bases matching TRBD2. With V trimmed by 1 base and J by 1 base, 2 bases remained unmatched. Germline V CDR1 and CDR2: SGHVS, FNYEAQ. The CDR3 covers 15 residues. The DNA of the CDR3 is TGTGCCAGCAGCTTAGACCTAGCGGGGTCCTACGAGCAGTACTTC. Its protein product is CASSLDLAGSYEQYF. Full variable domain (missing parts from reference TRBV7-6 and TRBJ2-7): GAGVSQSPRYKVTKRGQDVALRCDPISGHVSLYWYRQALGQGPEFLTYFNYEAQQDKSGLPNDRFSAERPEGSISTLTIQRTEQRDSAMYRCASSLDLAGSYEQYFGPGTRLTVT.

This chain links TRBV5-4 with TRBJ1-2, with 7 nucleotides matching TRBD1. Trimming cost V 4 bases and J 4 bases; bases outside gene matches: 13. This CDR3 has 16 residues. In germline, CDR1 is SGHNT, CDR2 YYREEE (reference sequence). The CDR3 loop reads CASSTESTTGSYGYTF. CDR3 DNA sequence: TGTGCCAGCAGCACCGAGAGTACGACAGGGAGCTATGGCTACACCTTC. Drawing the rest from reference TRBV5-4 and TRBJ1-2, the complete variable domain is ETGVTQSPTHLIKTRGQQVTLRCSSQSGHNTVSWYQQALGQGPQFIFQYYREEENGRGNFPPRFSGLQFPNYSSELNVNALELDDSALYLCASSTESTTGSYGYTFGSGTRLTVV.

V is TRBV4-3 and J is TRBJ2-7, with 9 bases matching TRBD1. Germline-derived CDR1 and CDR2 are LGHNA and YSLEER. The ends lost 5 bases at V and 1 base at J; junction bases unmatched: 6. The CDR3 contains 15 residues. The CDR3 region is CASSFDRGNSYEQYF. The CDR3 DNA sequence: TGCGCCAGCAGCTTCGACAGGGGGAATTCCTACGAGCAGTACTTC.

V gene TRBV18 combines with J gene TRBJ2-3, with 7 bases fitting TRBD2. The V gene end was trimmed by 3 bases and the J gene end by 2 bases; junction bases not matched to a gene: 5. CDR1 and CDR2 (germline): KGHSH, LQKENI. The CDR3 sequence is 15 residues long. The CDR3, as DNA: TGTGCCAGCTCACCGGTACGGGGGGACACAGATACGCAGTATTTT. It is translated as CASSPVRGDTDTQYF.

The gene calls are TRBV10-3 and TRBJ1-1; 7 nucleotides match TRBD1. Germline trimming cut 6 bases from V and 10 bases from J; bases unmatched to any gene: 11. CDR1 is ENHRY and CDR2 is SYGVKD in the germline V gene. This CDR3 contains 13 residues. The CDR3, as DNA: TGTGCCATCAGGGCAGACAGGGAGTACGGAGCTTTCTTT. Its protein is CAIRADREYGAFF.

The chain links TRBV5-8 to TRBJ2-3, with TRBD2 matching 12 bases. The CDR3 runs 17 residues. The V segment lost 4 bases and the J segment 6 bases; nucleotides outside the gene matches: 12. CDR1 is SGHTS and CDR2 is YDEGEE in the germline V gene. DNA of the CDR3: TGTGCCAGCAGCCTACGTCTAGCGGGGGGGCCTCGGGATACGCAGTATTTT. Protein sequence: CASSLRLAGGPRDTQYF.

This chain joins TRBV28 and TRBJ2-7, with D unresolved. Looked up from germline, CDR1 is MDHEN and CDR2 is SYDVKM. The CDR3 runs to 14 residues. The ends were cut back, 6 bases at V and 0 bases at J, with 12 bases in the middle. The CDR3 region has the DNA TGTGCCAGCAGGGCGGAACTTAGCTCCTACGAGCAGTACTTC. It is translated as CASRAELSSYEQYF.

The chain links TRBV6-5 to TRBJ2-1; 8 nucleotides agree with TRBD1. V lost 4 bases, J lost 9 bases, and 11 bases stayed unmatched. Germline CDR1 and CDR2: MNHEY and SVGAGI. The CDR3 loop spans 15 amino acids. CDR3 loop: CASSFGQGKVSEQFF. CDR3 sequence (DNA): TGTGCCAGCAGTTTCGGACAGGGAAAGGTATCTGAGCAGTTCTTC.

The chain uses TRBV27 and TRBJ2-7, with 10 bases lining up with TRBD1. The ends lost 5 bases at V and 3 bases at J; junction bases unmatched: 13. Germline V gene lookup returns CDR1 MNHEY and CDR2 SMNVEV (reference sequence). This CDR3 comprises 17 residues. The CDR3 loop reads CASSLTNPTGGSYEQYF. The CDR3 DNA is TGTGCCAGCAGTCTAACCAACCCGACAGGGGGCAGCTACGAGCAGTACTTC.